The clone carrying this TCR beta chain occurred many times. Its antigen is not identified. The data are from a study of regulatory T cells in long-lasting Graves disease. General study results and limits: Sample size was small, which may have lowered accuracy.

Indicated time point: newly diagnosed GD, antithyroid drugs for less than 3 months. Extracted PBMC RNA gave rise to the TCR library. All patients originated from an endocrinology department located in Xi'an, China. The CDR3 is made up of 13 amino acids. Trimming cost V 6 bases and J 4 bases, with 12 bases left between them. With iRepertoire HTBI primers and Arm-PCR of CDR3 regions, TCR beta libraries were built. TCRdb reanalysed the multiplex PCR reads using MiXCR and keeps one entry per CDR3 protein. Here the sample spans approximately 350,000 distinct CDR3 sequences, around 15% being singletons. The sample also formed part of further work on T cells in Graves' hyperthyroidism and ophthalmopathy.

The chain carries TRBV12-3 or TRBV12-4 and TRBJ2-5, with a possible D match to TRBD1 (6 bases). This TCR came from a woman aged 18-29 years with Graves disease. This material consisted of peripheral blood mononuclear cells (PBMCs), taken at new diagnosis, from a patient treated with antithyroid drugs. CDR3 loop: CASSVIGGETQYF. CDR3 nucleotides: TGTGCCAGCAGCGTCATAGGGGGAGAGACCCAGTACTTC.